This T cell receptor (beta chain) was recorded in a study of CD8+CD57+ T cells in acquired aplastic anemia. Study-wide background: Average DNA yield from sorted CD4+ and CD8+ cells was approximately 3 ug.

Findings and limits, study-wide: Overlapping CD8+ CDR3 repertoires of patients and controls contained nearly 30 shared sequences.

This CDR3 contains 17 residues. J gave up 5 bases and V 5 bases, and 16 bases lay outside the gene matches. CDR1 LGHNA and CDR2 YNFKEQ come from the germline V gene. The template used for profiling TCR beta VDJ and CDR3 was genomic DNA. TCRdb re-analysed the reads in MiXCR, keeping a single row per CDR3 protein. This table holds more than 150,000 distinct CDR3 sequences, around half found once. Comments on this clonotype: Antigen unknown.

Sequenced material: sorted CD4+, CD8+, or CD8+CD57+ T cells (not recorded which) from PBMCs. This TCR derives from a human donor in good health. The V and J genes are TRBV4-2 and TRBJ1-1, with TRBD1 matching over 8 bases. DNA for the CDR3: TGTGCCAGCAGCGGCGTGGCAGGGGGCGCAAGGCGAACTGAAGCTTTCTTT. The encoded protein is CASSGVAGGARRTEAFF.